This T cell receptor beta chain was identified in a study of monozygotic twins with inflammatory bowel disease. Study-level points and caveats: Limited statistical power may explain no repertoire similarity difference between concordant and discordant twins. Diversity of TCRbeta measured by inverse Simpson was lower in IBD patients than in healthy co-twins.

Remarks on this clonotype: Its antigen is currently unknown.

This CDR3 region has 17 residues. Germline V gene sequence: CDR1 SGHTA, CDR2 FQGNSA. Amplification used two nested PCRs: 16 cycles, then 9 cycles, on TCRalpha/TCRbeta cDNA. TCRdb re-analyzed the 5' RACE reads; it lists each CDR3 protein once, without DNA. The sample holds about 450,000 distinct CDR3 sequences. The sequenced material came from blood. The clonotype originates from a human donor with ulcerative colitis or Crohn's disease, or a healthy co-twin of an affected twin (not recorded which). The chain has TRBV7-2 and TRBJ2-2; TCRdb outputs TRBD2, but without DNA this stays unchecked. The CDR3 protein is CASSPRTSPFGTGELFF.